The T cell receptor beta chain described here comes from a study of human CD8 memory T cell subsets. The study's findings and limits: Chao1 estimates hinted that stem-like memory T cells outstripped precursor exhausted T cells in diversity. Of all T cell receptor chains, just the beta chains were sequenced in this study. Although both stem-like subsets shared clonotypes with effector memory cells, the stem-like memory and precursor exhausted T cell repertoires overlapped only minimally with each other.

UMI-labeled 5' RACE produced the TCR beta libraries. TCRdb reprocessed the 5' RACE reads and stores each CDR3 protein as one record, lacking DNA. In all, the sample yields roughly 5,000 distinct CDR3 sequences. A remark on this clonotype: Its matching antigen is unknown.

Sequenced input: CD8+ T cells from PBMCs. This TCR derives from a human donor in good health.

CDR3 sequence reads: CSVRLPRGYEQYF. The chain couples TRBV29-1 to TRBJ2-7; TCRdb gives TRBD2 as the D gene, but with no DNA this cannot be confirmed. CDR1 and CDR2 from the germline V gene are SQVTM and ANQGSEA. The CDR3 loop spans 13 amino acids.